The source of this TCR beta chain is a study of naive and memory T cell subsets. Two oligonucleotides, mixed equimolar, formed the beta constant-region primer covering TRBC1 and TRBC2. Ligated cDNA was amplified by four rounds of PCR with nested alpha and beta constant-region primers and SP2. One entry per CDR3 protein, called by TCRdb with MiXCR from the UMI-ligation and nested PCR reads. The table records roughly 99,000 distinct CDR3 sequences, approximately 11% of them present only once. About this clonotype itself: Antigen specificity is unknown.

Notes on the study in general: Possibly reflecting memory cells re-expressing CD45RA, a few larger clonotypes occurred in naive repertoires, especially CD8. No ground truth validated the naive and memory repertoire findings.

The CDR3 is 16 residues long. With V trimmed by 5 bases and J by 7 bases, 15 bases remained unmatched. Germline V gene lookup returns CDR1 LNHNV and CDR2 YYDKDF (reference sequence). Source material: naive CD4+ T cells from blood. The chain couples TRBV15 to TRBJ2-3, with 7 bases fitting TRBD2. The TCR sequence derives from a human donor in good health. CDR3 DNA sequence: TGTGCCACCAGCCGAAAAATAGCGGGCGGGGAATATACGCAGTATTTT. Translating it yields CATSRKIAGGEYTQYF.